Presented here are 8 T cell receptor beta chains from one specimen sequenced in a study of blood T cells in healthy people across ages. Then a second PCR, running about 6 to 12 cycles, was carried out with a sample-barcoded 5' primer and a J-beta primer mix. TCRdb independently ran MiXCR on the 5' RACE reads; one entry per CDR3 protein. The data hold hundreds of thousands of distinct CDR3 sequences, with roughly 56% observed a single time. What was sequenced was blood. Receptors originate from a man aged 35 to 55 in good health.

The rearrangement joins TRBV4-3 to TRBJ2-1, with TRBD2 matching 13 bases. Germline V CDR1 and CDR2: LGHNA, YSLEER. This CDR3 has 16 amino acids. V shed 1 base and J 7 bases; nucleotides not matched to a gene: 4. CDR3 bases: TGCGCCAGCAGCCAAGTGACTAGCGGGAGGAGGAATGAGCAGTTCTTC. Its protein product is CASSQVTSGRRNEQFF.

As concerns this clonotype: A much larger clone is a single base away; this may be a read error. This chain joins TRBV29-1 and TRBJ2-1; D might be TRBD2 (6 bases). The ends were cut back, 4 bases at V and 10 bases at J, with 14 bases in the middle. Germline V gives CDR1 SQVTM, CDR2 ANQGSEA. This CDR3 is built from 12 residues. CDR3 DNA: TGCAGCGTTGGTTTCGGGAGTAACGAGCAGTTCTTC. This codes for CSVGFGSNEQFF.

This chain uses TRBV7-2 with TRBJ2-5; either TRBD1 or TRBD2 may fit D (5 bases each). Germline V gene data show CDR1 as SGHTA and CDR2 as FQGNSA. The length of the CDR3 is 14 residues. The V and J ends lost 5 bases and 2 bases respectively, with 12 bases between them. The CDR3 loop reads CASSVGTRQETQYF. CDR3 DNA: TGTGCCAGCAGCGTAGGGACCAGACAAGAGACCCAGTACTTC.

This clonotype occurred many times. V and J are TRBV28 and TRBJ2-1; 8 bases align to TRBD1. Losses at the gene ends were 6 bases for V and 3 bases for J; bases not matched to a gene: 4. The CDR3 covers 14 residues. Germline CDR1 MDHEN, CDR2 SYDVKM. Here the CDR3 DNA reads TGTGCCAGCAGCCCCGGACAGGGCTACAATGAGCAGTTCTTC. Amino acid sequence: CASSPGQGYNEQFF.

This chain joins TRBV7-2 and TRBJ2-7, with D possibly TRBD1 on 5 matching bases. Trimming took off 0 bases at V and 6 bases at J, with 9 bases between the two ends. CDR1 and CDR2 from the germline V gene are SGHTA and FQGNSA. CDR3 length: 13 amino acids. CDR3 sequence: CASSLAGPSEQYF. For the CDR3, the DNA is TGTGCCAGCAGCTTAGCGGGGCCATCCGAGCAGTACTTC.

The rearrangement joins TRBV9 to TRBJ1-2; D is perhaps TRBD1 (5 bases). In germline, CDR1 is SGDLS, CDR2 YYNGEE. Between the trimmed V and J ends, which lost 0 bases and 6 bases, there was a span of 15 bases. The CDR3 has 15 residues. The chain's CDR3 is CASSVAPGWGDGYTF. The DNA for the CDR3 is TGTGCCAGCAGCGTAGCTCCCGGATGGGGCGATGGCTACACCTTC.

The chain recombines TRBV24-1 with TRBJ2-3; 7 bases fit TRBD1. The J segment lost 2 bases and the V segment lost 1 base, leaving 11 bases of the junction unmatched. This CDR3 is 18 amino acids long. Germline V gene data show CDR1 as KGHDR and CDR2 as SFDVKD. CDR3 sequence (DNA): TGTGCCACCAGTGATTTTAAACGAACAGGGGTCCCCACAGATACGCAGTATTTT. Its protein is CATSDFKRTGVPTDTQYF.

Only a few counts were recorded for this clonotype. The chain joins TRBV7-2 to TRBJ2-7; perhaps D is TRBD1 or TRBD2 (6 bases each). This CDR3 has 15 residues. The germline gives CDR1 SGHTA, CDR2 FQGNSA. The V end was cut by 1 base, the J end by 5 bases, with 15 bases between. The CDR3 loop is CASSLEGGTRHEQYF. The CDR3 DNA sequence: TGTGCCAGCAGCTTAGAAGGCGGGACACGGCACGAGCAGTACTTC.